A few counts support the clone carrying this TCR beta chain. No antigen is known for it. This specimen comes from a study of cytomegalovirus exposure and HLA in healthy donors. Study-wide points: The authors reported that TCR beta sequences could predict HLA-A and HLA-B alleles. These predictions were accurate for most subjects in the first cohort.

Use of 60 Vbeta and 13 Jbeta primers characterized the PCR. The table came from immunoSEQ multiplex PCR; TCRdb's copy has only in-frame clones and leaves some out. Of 95,000 to 150,000 clones listed, roughly 15% are singletons. There are 15 residues in the CDR3. V trimming: 6 bases; J trimming: 4 bases; junction bases outside the gene matches: 12. Germline V gives CDR1 SQVTM, CDR2 ANQGSEA. The clonotype comes from a woman younger than 30 in good health and CMV-seronegative. The chain combines TRBV29-1 with TRBJ2-1, with TRBD2 identical over 7 bases. Sequencing input: PBMCs. CDR3 region: CSVDVLAAGYNEQFF. The CDR3 nucleotides read TGCAGCGTGGACGTCTTGGCAGCGGGGTACAATGAGCAGTTCTTC.